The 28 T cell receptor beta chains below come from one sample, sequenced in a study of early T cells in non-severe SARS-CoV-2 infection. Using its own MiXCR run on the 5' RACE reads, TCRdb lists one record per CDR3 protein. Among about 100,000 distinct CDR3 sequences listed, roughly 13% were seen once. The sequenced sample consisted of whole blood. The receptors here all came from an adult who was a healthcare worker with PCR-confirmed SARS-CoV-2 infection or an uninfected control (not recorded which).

The CDR3 is CASSLKAGNTGELFF. For the CDR3, the DNA is TGCGCCAGCAGCTTGAAGGCGGGGAACACCGGGGAGCTGTTTTTT. The rearrangement joins TRBV5-1 to TRBJ2-2; D might be TRBD2 (5 bases). CDR3 length equals 15 residues. V was pared by 1 base and J by 1 base, with 8 bases between. Germline loops: CDR1 SGHRS, CDR2 YFSETQ.

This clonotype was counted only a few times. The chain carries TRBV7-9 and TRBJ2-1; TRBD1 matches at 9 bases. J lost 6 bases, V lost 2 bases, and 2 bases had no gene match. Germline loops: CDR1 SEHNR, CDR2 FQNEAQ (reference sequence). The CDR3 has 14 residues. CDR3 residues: CASSLKQGANEQFF. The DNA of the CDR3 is TGTGCCAGCAGCTTAAAACAGGGGGCCAATGAGCAGTTCTTC.

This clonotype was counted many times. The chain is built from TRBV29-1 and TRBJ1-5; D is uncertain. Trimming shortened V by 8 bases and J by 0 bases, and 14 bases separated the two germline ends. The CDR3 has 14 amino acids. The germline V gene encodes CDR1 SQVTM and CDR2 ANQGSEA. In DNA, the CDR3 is TGCAGCTTGCAGACGTTGGGTAGCAATCAGCCCCAGCATTTT. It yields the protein CSLQTLGSNQPQHF.

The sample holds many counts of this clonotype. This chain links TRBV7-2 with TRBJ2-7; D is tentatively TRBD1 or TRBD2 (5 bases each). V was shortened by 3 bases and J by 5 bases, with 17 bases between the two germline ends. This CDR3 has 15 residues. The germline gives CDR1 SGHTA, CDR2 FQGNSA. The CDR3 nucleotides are TGTGCCAGCAGCTTTCACAGCAGGGAGTACGACGAGCAGTACTTC. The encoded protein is CASSFHSREYDEQYF.

The CDR3 region has the DNA TGTGCCAGCAGTCACGGACAGGGTTCCTACGAGCAGTACTTC. Its translation is CASSHGQGSYEQYF. The chain carries TRBV27 and TRBJ2-7, with 8 bases identical to TRBD1. CDR3 length equals 14 residues. The J segment lost 1 base and the V segment lost 5 bases, leaving 4 bases of the junction unmatched. Germline assignment: CDR1 MNHEY and CDR2 SMNVEV (reference sequence).

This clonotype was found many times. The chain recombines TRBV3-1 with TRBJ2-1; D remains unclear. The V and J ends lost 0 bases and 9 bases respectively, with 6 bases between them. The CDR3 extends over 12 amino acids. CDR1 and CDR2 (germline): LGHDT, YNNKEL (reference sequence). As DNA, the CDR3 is TGTGCCAGCAGCCAAGAGGTTTTTGAGCAGTTCTTC. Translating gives CASSQEVFEQFF.

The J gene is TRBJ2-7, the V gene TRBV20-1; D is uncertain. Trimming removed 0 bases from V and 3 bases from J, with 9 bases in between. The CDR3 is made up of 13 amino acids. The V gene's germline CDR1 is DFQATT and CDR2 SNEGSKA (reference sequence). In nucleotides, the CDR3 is TGCAGTGCTAGAGAGCAGGATTACTACGAGCAGTACTTC. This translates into CSAREQDYYEQYF.

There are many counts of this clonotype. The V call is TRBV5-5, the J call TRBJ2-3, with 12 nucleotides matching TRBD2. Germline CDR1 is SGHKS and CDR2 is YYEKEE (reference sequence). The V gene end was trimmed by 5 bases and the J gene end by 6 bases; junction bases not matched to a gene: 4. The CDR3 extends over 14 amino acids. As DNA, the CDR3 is TGTGCCAGCAGTGCTAGCGGGGGGGCGGATACGCAGTATTTT. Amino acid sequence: CASSASGGADTQYF.

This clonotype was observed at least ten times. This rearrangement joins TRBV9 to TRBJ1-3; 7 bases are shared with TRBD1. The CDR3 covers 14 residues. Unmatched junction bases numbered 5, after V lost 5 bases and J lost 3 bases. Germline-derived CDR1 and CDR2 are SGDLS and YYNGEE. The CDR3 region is CASRGGTVGNTIYF. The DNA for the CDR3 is TGTGCCAGCAGGGGCGGGACAGTTGGAAACACCATATATTTT.

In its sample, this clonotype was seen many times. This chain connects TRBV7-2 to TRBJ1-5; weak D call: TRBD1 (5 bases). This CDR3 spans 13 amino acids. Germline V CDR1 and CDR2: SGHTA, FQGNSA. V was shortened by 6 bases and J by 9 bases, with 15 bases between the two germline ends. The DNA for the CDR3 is TGTGCCAGCAGTCGAGAATGGGGGGGGCCCCAGCATTTT. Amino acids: CASSREWGGPQHF.

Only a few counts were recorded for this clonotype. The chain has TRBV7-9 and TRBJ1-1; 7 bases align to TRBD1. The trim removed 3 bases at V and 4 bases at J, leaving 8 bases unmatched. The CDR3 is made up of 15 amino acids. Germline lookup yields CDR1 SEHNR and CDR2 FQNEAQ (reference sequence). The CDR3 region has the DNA TGTGCCAGCAGCTTGGGGCAGGGGGTTGCCACTGAAGCTTTCTTT. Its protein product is CASSLGQGVATEAFF.

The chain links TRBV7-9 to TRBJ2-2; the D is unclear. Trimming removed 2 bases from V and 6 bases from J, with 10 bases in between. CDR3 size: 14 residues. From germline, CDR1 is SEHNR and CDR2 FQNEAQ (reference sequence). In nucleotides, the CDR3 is TGTGCCAGCAGCTTAACAAGGACCGCCGGGGAGCTGTTTTTT. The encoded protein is CASSLTRTAGELFF.

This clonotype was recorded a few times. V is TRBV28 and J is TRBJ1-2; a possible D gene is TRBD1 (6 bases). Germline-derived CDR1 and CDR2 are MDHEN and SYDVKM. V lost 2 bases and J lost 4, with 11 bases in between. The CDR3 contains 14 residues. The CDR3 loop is CASSLGGRSYGYTF. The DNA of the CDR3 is TGTGCCAGCAGTTTAGGGGGCCGTTCCTATGGCTACACCTTC.

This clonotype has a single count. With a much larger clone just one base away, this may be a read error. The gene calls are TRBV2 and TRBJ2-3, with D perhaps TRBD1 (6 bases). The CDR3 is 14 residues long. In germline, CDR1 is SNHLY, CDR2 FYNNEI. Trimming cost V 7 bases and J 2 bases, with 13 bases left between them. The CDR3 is CASNRDNTTDTQYF. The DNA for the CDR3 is TGTGCCAGCAACCGGGACAACACCACAGATACGCAGTATTTT.

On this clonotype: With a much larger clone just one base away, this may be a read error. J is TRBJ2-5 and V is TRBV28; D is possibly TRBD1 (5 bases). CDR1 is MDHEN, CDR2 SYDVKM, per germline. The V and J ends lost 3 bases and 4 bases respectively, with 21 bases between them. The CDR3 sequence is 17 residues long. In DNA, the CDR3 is TGTGCCAGCAGTTTCTCCGGCTCGCTGGGGCCGCGAGAGACCCAGTACTTC. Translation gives CASSFSGSLGPRETQYF.

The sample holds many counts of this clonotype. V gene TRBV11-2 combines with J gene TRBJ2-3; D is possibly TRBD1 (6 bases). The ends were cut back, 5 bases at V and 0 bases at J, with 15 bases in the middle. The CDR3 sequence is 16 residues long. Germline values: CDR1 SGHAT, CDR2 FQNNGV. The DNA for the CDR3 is TGTGCCAGCAGCCACAGGACAGCCGCTAGCACAGATACGCAGTATTTT. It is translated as CASSHRTAASTDTQYF.

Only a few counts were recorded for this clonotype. The CDR3 spells CASSVGLGSSYNEQFF. The DNA for the CDR3 is TGTGCCAGCAGCGTAGGATTGGGCAGCTCCTACAATGAGCAGTTCTTC. The chain recombines TRBV9 with TRBJ2-1; D gene uncertain. Germline V lookup: CDR1 SGDLS, CDR2 YYNGEE. V gave up 0 bases and J gave up 0 bases, with 10 bases separating them. The CDR3 spans 16 residues.

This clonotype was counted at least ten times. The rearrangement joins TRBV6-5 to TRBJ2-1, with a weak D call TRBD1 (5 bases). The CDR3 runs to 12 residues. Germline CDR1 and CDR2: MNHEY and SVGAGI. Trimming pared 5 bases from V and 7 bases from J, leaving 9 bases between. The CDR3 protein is CASSKRQNEQFF. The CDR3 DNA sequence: TGTGCCAGCAGTAAGCGACAGAATGAGCAGTTCTTC.

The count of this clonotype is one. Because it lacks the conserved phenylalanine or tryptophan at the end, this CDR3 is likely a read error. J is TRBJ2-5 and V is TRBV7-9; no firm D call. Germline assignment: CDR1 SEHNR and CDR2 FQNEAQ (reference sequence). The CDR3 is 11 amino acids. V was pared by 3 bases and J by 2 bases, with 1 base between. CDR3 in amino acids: CASSLQETQYY. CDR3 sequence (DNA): TGTGCCAGCAGCTTGCAAGAGACCCAGTACTAC.

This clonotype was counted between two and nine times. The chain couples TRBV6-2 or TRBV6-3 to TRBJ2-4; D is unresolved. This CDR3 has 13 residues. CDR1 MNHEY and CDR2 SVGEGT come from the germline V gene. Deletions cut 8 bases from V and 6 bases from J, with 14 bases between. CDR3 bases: TGTGCCAGCGGCAAAGGACCCACAAACATTCAGTACTTC. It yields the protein CASGKGPTNIQYF.

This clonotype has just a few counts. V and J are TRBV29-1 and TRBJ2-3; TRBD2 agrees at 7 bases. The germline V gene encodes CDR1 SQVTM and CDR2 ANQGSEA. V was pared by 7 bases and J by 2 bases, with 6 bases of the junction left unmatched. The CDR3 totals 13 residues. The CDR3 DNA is TGCAGCGGGGGGAGGGGACCCACAGATACGCAGTATTTT. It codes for CSGGRGPTDTQYF.

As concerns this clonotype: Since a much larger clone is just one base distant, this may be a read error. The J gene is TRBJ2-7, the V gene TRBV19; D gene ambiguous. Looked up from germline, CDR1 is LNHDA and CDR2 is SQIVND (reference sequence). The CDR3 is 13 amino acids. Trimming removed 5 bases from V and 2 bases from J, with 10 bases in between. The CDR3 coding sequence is TGTGCCAGTAGTCGGATAGGGACCTACGAGCAGTACTTC. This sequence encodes CASSRIGTYEQYF.

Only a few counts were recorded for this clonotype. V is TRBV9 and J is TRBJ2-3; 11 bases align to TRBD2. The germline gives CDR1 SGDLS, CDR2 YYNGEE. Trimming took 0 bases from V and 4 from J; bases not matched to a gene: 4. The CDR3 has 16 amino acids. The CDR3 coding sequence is TGTGCCAGCAGCGTAGGCCTAGCGGGGGGCGCAGATACGCAGTATTTT. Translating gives CASSVGLAGGADTQYF.

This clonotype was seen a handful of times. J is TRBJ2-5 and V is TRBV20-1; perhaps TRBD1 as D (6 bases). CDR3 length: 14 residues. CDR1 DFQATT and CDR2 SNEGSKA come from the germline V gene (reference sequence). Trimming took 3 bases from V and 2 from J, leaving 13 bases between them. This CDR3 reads CSARGARGQETQYF. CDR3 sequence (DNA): TGCAGTGCTAGGGGGGCGAGAGGACAAGAGACCCAGTACTTC.

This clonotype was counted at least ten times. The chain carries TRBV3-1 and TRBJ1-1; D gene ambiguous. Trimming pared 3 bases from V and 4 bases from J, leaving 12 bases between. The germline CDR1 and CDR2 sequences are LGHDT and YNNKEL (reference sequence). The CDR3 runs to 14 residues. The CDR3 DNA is TGTGCCAGCAGCCAGATTAGCGGAACCACTGAAGCTTTCTTT. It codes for CASSQISGTTEAFF.

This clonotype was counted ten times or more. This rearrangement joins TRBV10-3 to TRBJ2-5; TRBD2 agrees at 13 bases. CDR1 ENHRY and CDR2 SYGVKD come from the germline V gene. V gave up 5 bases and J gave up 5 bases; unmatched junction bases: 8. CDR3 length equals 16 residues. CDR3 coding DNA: TGTGCCATCAGTCTACTAGCGGGGGGGCCCGAGGAGACCCAGTACTTC. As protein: CAISLLAGGPEETQYF.

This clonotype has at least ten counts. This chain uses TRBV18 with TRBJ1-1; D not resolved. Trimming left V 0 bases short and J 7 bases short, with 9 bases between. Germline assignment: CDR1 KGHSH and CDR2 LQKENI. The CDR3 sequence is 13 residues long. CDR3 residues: CASSPPEQHEAFF. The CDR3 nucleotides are TGTGCCAGCTCACCACCGGAACAGCATGAAGCTTTCTTT. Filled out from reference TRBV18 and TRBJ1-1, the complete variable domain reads NAGVMQNPRHLVRRRGQEARLRCSPMKGHSHVYWYRQLPEEGLKFMVYLQKENIIDESGMPKERFSAEFPKEGPSILRIQQVVRGDSAAYFCASSPPEQHEAFFGQGTRLTVV.

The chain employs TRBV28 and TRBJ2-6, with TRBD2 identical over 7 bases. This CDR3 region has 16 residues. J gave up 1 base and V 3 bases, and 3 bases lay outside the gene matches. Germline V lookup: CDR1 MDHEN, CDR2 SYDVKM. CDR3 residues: CASSLGGTSGANVLTF. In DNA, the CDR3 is TGTGCCAGCAGTTTGGGGGGGACTTCTGGGGCCAACGTCCTGACTTTC.